The 10 T cell receptor beta chains presented below share a single source sample, sequenced in a study of blood T cell repertoires in COVID-19. Sequencing used immunoSEQ multiplex PCR; TCRdb keeps in-frame clones, though not all of them. Here the sample spans some 200,000 clones, around nine tenths being singletons. What was sequenced was peripheral blood. Receptor source: a man in his forties with active or convalescent COVID-19.

This sequence joins TRBV20-1 and TRBJ2-7; D may be TRBD1 (6 bases). The CDR3 is 13 amino acids. Germline V gene sequence: CDR1 DFQATT, CDR2 SNEGSKA (reference sequence). Trimming removed 3 bases at V and 2 bases at J, with 11 bases between. In DNA, the CDR3 is TGCAGTGCTAGTTCCGGGACAACCTACGAGCAGTACTTC. Its translation is CSASSGTTYEQYF.

The chain links TRBV11-3 to TRBJ2-5, with 10 bases fitting TRBD2. With V trimmed by 7 bases and J by 5 bases, 4 bases remained unmatched. The CDR3 consists of 13 residues. Germline loops: CDR1 SGHNT, CDR2 YENEEA. CDR3 loop: CASNLAGEETQYF. CDR3 nucleotide sequence: TGTGCCAGCAACCTAGCGGGAGAGGAGACCCAGTACTTC.

The chain links TRBV5-1 to TRBJ2-4; D is unresolved. CDR1 SGHRS and CDR2 YFSETQ come from the germline V gene. Between the trimmed V and J ends, which lost 4 bases and 0 bases, there was a span of 14 bases. CDR3 size: 16 residues. CDR3 region: CASSDLPSLAKNIQYF. The CDR3, as DNA: TGCGCCAGCAGCGACTTGCCCAGTTTAGCCAAAAACATTCAGTACTTC.

The chain joins TRBV15 to TRBJ2-1, with D perhaps matching TRBD1 (5 bases). There are 14 residues in the CDR3. Germline CDR1 reads LNHNV; CDR2 reads YYDKDF (reference sequence). V shed 5 bases and J shed 7 bases, with 15 bases lying between them. The CDR3 sequence is CATSETVLWNEQFF. In nucleotides, the CDR3 is TGTGCCACCAGCGAGACAGTTTTGTGGAATGAGCAGTTCTTC.

The chain joins TRBV2 to TRBJ1-5, with D possibly TRBD1 on 5 matching bases. Between the trimmed V and J ends, which lost 7 bases and 0 bases, there was a span of 13 bases. From germline, CDR1 is SNHLY and CDR2 FYNNEI. The CDR3 is made up of 15 amino acids. CDR3 region: CASTQGGYSNQPQHF. The CDR3 DNA follows: TGTGCCAGCACCCAGGGTGGTTATAGCAATCAGCCCCAGCATTTT.

J is TRBJ2-7 and V is TRBV10-3; the D gene is possibly TRBD1 (5 bases). Trimming left V 6 bases short and J 5 bases short, with 11 bases between. The germline gives CDR1 ENHRY, CDR2 SYGVKD. The CDR3 length is 12 residues. The CDR3 reads CAISREGDEQYF. CDR3 DNA: TGTGCCATCAGCAGGGAAGGGGACGAGCAGTACTTC.

This chain connects TRBV7-9 to TRBJ1-4; tentatively, D is TRBD1 (6 bases). The CDR3 covers 14 residues. The V gene lost 5 bases and the J gene lost 8 bases, with 15 bases spanning the gap. Looked up from germline, CDR1 is SEHNR and CDR2 is FQNEAQ (reference sequence). The CDR3 sequence is CASSQQGGKEKLFF. CDR3 DNA: TGTGCCAGCAGCCAACAGGGTGGTAAAGAAAAACTGTTTTTT.

The J gene is TRBJ1-5, the V gene TRBV18; D ambiguous. Germline CDR1 reads KGHSH; CDR2 reads LQKENI. The CDR3 has 14 amino acids. V was trimmed by 2 bases and J by 4 bases, leaving 9 bases between them. The CDR3 region is CASSPTGGNQPQHF. The CDR3 bases are TGTGCCAGCTCACCAACGGGTGGAAATCAGCCCCAGCATTTT. Using reference TRBV18 and TRBJ1-5 for the parts outside the CDR3, the full variable domain is NAGVMQNPRHLVRRRGQEARLRCSPMKGHSHVYWYRQLPEEGLKFMVYLQKENIIDESGMPKERFSAEFPKEGPSILRIQQVVRGDSAAYFCASSPTGGNQPQHFGDGTRLSIL.

This chain links TRBV6-5 with TRBJ2-5; tentatively, D is TRBD1 (5 bases). The CDR3 runs to 15 residues. The V end was cut by 7 bases, the J end by 1 base, with 16 bases between. Germline CDR1 is MNHEY and CDR2 is SVGAGI. The CDR3 nucleotides are TGTGCCAGCAATAAGGGGCGAGGCCCCCAAGAGACCCAGTACTTC. This codes for CASNKGRGPQETQYF.

The rearrangement uses TRBV18 and TRBJ1-2, with a tentative D call TRBD1 (5 bases). The germline V gene encodes CDR1 KGHSH and CDR2 LQKENI. V was pared by 0 bases and J by 1 base, with 21 bases between. This CDR3 comprises 19 residues. Written as DNA, the CDR3 is TGTGCCAGCTCACCACCAGGGGTTTTCACTTTAAAAGTTAACTATGGCTACACCTTC. It codes for CASSPPGVFTLKVNYGYTF.